Each of the 5 T cell receptor beta chains below was sequenced from the same sample in a study of cytomegalovirus exposure and HLA in healthy donors. 13 Jbeta primers and 60 Vbeta primers were used for the PCR. Produced via immunoSEQ multiplex PCR; TCRdb's table is partial and in-frame only. The repertoire holds over 100,000 clones, roughly 74% seen once, with approximately 0.9% in the top ten. What was sequenced was PBMCs. These receptors were collected from a young woman in good health and CMV-seronegative.

The V call is TRBV18, the J call TRBJ2-5; TRBD1 matches 7 bases. Trimming cost V 8 bases and J 4 bases; bases outside gene matches: 7. The CDR3 is made up of 13 amino acids. Per the germline V gene, CDR1 is KGHSH and CDR2 is LQKENI. The CDR3 DNA reads as TGTGCCAGCGGTCAGGGGGAAAGAGAGACCCAGTACTTC. Translated, it gives CASGQGERETQYF.

This clone was seen only a few times. The chain combines TRBV7-9 with TRBJ2-7, with TRBD1 matching 8 bases. The CDR3 length is 15 residues. Germline V gene data show CDR1 as SEHNR and CDR2 as FQNEAQ (reference sequence). Trimming removed 1 base from V and 0 bases from J; junction bases left unmatched: 2. CDR3 bases: TGTGCCAGCAGCTTAGGACAGGGGCTCTCCTACGAGCAGTACTTC. Protein sequence: CASSLGQGLSYEQYF.

The rearrangement joins TRBV6-6 to TRBJ2-3; D is unclear. The V and J ends lost 2 bases and 0 bases respectively, with 6 bases between them. The CDR3 runs 14 residues. Germline CDR1 MNHNY, CDR2 SVGAGI (reference sequence). CDR3 loop: CASSYGLSTDTQYF. CDR3 DNA: TGTGCCAGCAGTTACGGCTTGAGCACAGATACGCAGTATTTT.

The chain employs TRBV5-1 and TRBJ1-3; D possibly corresponds to TRBD1 (5 bases). The germline CDR1 and CDR2 sequences are SGHRS and YFSETQ. The V end lost 0 bases, the J end lost 0 bases, and 16 bases lay between the germline ends. The CDR3 extends over 18 amino acids. The CDR3 DNA reads as TGCGCCAGCAGCTTGGCCGCACTGACAGTTTCCTCTGGAAACACCATATATTTT. This gives the protein CASSLAALTVSSGNTIYF.

This clone was counted only a few times. The CDR3 coding sequence is TGCGCCAGCAGCCAAGTGTATAGTTTCGGATCAGGGGCGAACACTGAAGCTTTCTTT. It yields the protein CASSQVYSFGSGANTEAFF. The genes are TRBV4-3 and TRBJ1-1, with a possible D match to TRBD1 (6 bases). Germline V lookup: CDR1 LGHNA, CDR2 YSLEER. Trimming shortened V by 1 base and J by 1 base, and 22 bases separated the two germline ends. The CDR3 extends over 19 amino acids.